The 13 T cell receptor beta chains reported below all come from one sample, sequenced in a study of T cells expressing NK-cell markers. TCRdb re-called the 5' RACE reads and gives one entry per CDR3 protein, without DNA. In all, the sample yields roughly 350,000 distinct CDR3 sequences. The sequenced material came from blood T cells: a sorted CD56 or NKG2C T cell subset, CD4+ or CD8+ T cells, or bulk PBMC T cells (not recorded which). The receptors originated from a man aged 18 to 69 in good health.

The rearrangement joins TRBV29-1 to TRBJ1-3; TCRdb lists TRBD1, though no DNA is available to test this call. Germline-derived CDR1 and CDR2 are SQVTM and ANQGSEA. This CDR3 contains 12 residues. CDR3 residues: CSGRGSGNTIYF.

The chain has TRBV28 and TRBJ1-5; the D call from TCRdb, TRBD1, cannot be confirmed without DNA. Germline lookup yields CDR1 MDHEN and CDR2 SYDVKM. The CDR3 is 15 residues long. CDR3 in amino acids: CASSKGGMGNQPQHF.

The chain's CDR3 is CASRLGRGGDEQFF. This chain connects TRBV6-1 to TRBJ2-1; TCRdb indicates TRBD1, and absent DNA this call remains unverified. This CDR3 has 14 amino acids. Germline CDR1 MNHNS, CDR2 SASEGT.

This chain uses TRBV9 with TRBJ2-7; TCRdb reports TRBD1, a call that lacks DNA to check it against. The CDR3 runs 14 residues. Germline CDR1 and CDR2: SGDLS and YYNGEE. CDR3: CASSVGPGWSEQYF.

The V gene is TRBV7-2, the J gene TRBJ2-2; TCRdb outputs TRBD1, but without DNA this stays unchecked. This CDR3 has 17 residues. Germline loops: CDR1 SGHTA, CDR2 FQGNSA. This CDR3 reads CASSLGIRRGQTGELFF.

The gene calls are TRBV6-5 and TRBJ1-1; TCRdb's D call, TRBD1, is unchecked because there is no DNA. This CDR3 is built from 12 residues. Per germline, CDR1 MNHEY and CDR2 SVGAGI. The CDR3 region is CASTGSDTEAFF.

V is TRBV29-1 and J is TRBJ2-7; TCRdb names TRBD1, which stays unverified in the absence of DNA. This CDR3 spans 13 amino acids. Germline CDR1 reads SQVTM; CDR2 reads ANQGSEA. CDR3 sequence reads: CSVRRQGAHEQYF.

The genes are TRBV24-1 and TRBJ2-5; TCRdb's D call of TRBD1 is untestable without DNA. The CDR3 is 14 residues long. Per the germline V gene, CDR1 is KGHDR and CDR2 is SFDVKD. CDR3: CATSWGQGTETQYF.

The chain combines TRBV5-5 with TRBJ2-1; TCRdb indicates TRBD2, and absent DNA this call remains unverified. The CDR3 is 15 amino acids. Germline assignment: CDR1 SGHKS and CDR2 YYEKEE (reference sequence). The CDR3 region is CASSSLAGEYNEQFF.

The chain uses TRBV20-1 and TRBJ1-2; no DNA is available, so the TRBD1 call from TCRdb remains unchecked. Germline CDR1 reads DFQATT; CDR2 reads SNEGSKA (reference sequence). The CDR3 extends over 12 amino acids. CDR3 protein: CSATDSSYGYTF.

This chain joins TRBV14 and TRBJ2-1; the D call of TRBD2 rests on TCRdb alone, since no DNA is present to check it. From germline, CDR1 is SGHDN and CDR2 FVKESK. The CDR3 loop spans 12 amino acids. CDR3 region: CASSHGGNEQFF.

The V and J genes are TRBV5-5 and TRBJ1-6; TCRdb calls TRBD1, which cannot be checked without DNA. Per germline, CDR1 SGHKS and CDR2 YYEKEE (reference sequence). This CDR3 has 13 residues. The CDR3 loop is CASSKTASSPLHF.

This chain joins TRBV6-1 and TRBJ2-3; TCRdb names TRBD2, which stays unverified in the absence of DNA. The CDR3 runs 18 residues. Germline V gene sequence: CDR1 MNHNS, CDR2 SASEGT. The CDR3: CASRLPLGLGGSTDTQYF.